These 24 T cell receptor beta chains originate from one sample sequenced in a study of blood T cell repertoires in COVID-19. Sequencing used immunoSEQ multiplex PCR; TCRdb keeps in-frame clones, though not all of them. The sample lists about 330,000 clones; about 91% were seen once. Sequenced sample: peripheral blood. The receptors derive from a man aged 25 to 40 with COVID-19, enrolled during active disease.

This clone was found a few times. The chain links TRBV7-9 to TRBJ1-1, with a tentative D call TRBD1 (5 bases). V was clipped by 5 bases and J by 1 base, with 11 bases between them. The CDR3 loop spans 14 amino acids. Per the germline V gene, CDR1 is SEHNR and CDR2 is FQNEAQ (reference sequence). In DNA, the CDR3 is TGTGCCAGCAGCCTGCTAGGGGAGAACACTGAAGCTTTCTTT. This encodes CASSLLGENTEAFF.

The rearrangement uses TRBV30 and TRBJ2-2, with 9 bases fitting TRBD1. The CDR3 extends over 13 amino acids. V was clipped by 3 bases and J by 6 bases; unmatched bases: 2. CDR1 and CDR2 from the germline V gene are GTSNPN and SVGIG (reference sequence). Here the CDR3 DNA reads TGTGCCTGGAGGACAGGGGGTGCCGGGGAGCTGTTTTTT. This codes for CAWRTGGAGELFF.

V and J are TRBV7-6 and TRBJ1-6; 7 bases fit TRBD1. Germline V CDR1 and CDR2: SGHVS, FNYEAQ. This CDR3 contains 18 residues. Unmatched junction bases numbered 16, after V lost 5 bases and J lost 6 bases. For the CDR3, the DNA is TGTGCCAGCAGCCCCAATATCGGCAGACAGGGCTTTAATTCACCCCTCCACTTT. This gives the protein CASSPNIGRQGFNSPLHF.

V gene TRBV9 combines with J gene TRBJ2-1; D is possibly TRBD2 (6 bases). V gave up 0 bases and J gave up 6 bases, with 10 bases separating them. This CDR3 has 14 residues. Germline V gene sequence: CDR1 SGDLS, CDR2 YYNGEE. The CDR3 here is CASSVEPGSNEQFF. The CDR3, as DNA: TGTGCCAGCAGCGTAGAACCCGGGAGCAATGAGCAGTTCTTC.

This clone was picked up one time. The chain carries TRBV7-2 and TRBJ2-1; maybe TRBD2 (5 bases). The CDR3 covers 15 residues. V was clipped by 1 base and J by 6 bases, with 13 bases between them. The germline V gene encodes CDR1 SGHTA and CDR2 FQGNSA. The CDR3 DNA follows: TGTGCCAGCAGCTTAGGACTACTGACGAGCAATGAGCAGTTCTTC. Translating gives CASSLGLLTSNEQFF.

This chain links TRBV5-6 with TRBJ2-5; D remains unclear. The CDR3 sequence is 13 residues long. V gave up 4 bases and J gave up 1 base, with 8 bases separating them. Germline V CDR1 and CDR2: SGHDT, YYEEEE. The CDR3 coding sequence is TGTGCCAGCAGCCCGGTTTCCCAAGAGACCCAGTACTTC. Translation gives CASSPVSQETQYF.

The chain links TRBV27 to TRBJ2-2; the D is unclear. This CDR3 contains 14 residues. The V and J ends lost 4 bases and 4 bases respectively, with 10 bases between them. CDR1 is MNHEY, CDR2 SMNVEV, per germline (reference sequence). CDR3 nucleotides: TGTGCCAGCAGTTCCCAAAGAGTCACCGGGGAGCTGTTTTTT. Protein product: CASSSQRVTGELFF.

The chain joins TRBV12-3 or TRBV12-4 to TRBJ1-2, with 8 bases lining up with TRBD1. The J segment lost 3 bases and the V segment lost 5 bases, leaving 2 bases of the junction unmatched. This CDR3 spans 13 amino acids. CDR3 DNA: TGTGCCAGCAGTGGACAGGGTGACTATGGCTACACCTTC. This encodes CASSGQGDYGYTF.

V gene TRBV7-8 combines with J gene TRBJ2-7, with 9 bases fitting TRBD2. This CDR3 is 15 amino acids long. Looked up from germline, CDR1 is SGHVS and CDR2 is FQNEAQ. Trimming at V came to 0 bases and at J to 0 bases, leaving 0 bases not matched to a gene. The CDR3: CASSLALAGSYEQYF. The CDR3 region has the DNA TGTGCCAGCAGCTTAGCACTAGCGGGCTCCTACGAGCAGTACTTC.

The rearrangement joins TRBV24-1 to TRBJ1-1; D is perhaps TRBD1 (5 bases). The CDR3 spans 14 residues. The germline V gene has CDR1 KGHDR and CDR2 SFDVKD. V was shortened by 4 bases and J by 4 bases, with 12 bases between the two germline ends. CDR3 sequence reads: CATSDQRGGTEAFF. CDR3 sequence (DNA): TGTGCCACCAGTGACCAGAGGGGAGGCACTGAAGCTTTCTTT.

The chain carries TRBV28 and TRBJ1-1; weak D call: TRBD1 (6 bases). V lost 6 bases and J 3 bases, leaving 17 bases between the germline ends. Germline CDR1 is MDHEN and CDR2 is SYDVKM. This CDR3 is 15 amino acids long. CDR3 loop: CASRLGGGSDTEAFF. Here the CDR3 DNA reads TGTGCCAGCAGGCTCGGGGGGGGCTCGGACACTGAAGCTTTCTTT.

Comment on this clone: Relative to the germline gene, one junction end is altered; a read error may explain this. V usage is TRBV13 and J usage is TRBJ1-6, with a weak D call TRBD1 (5 bases). The CDR3 has 15 residues. CDR1 PRHDT and CDR2 FYEKMQ come from the germline V gene (reference sequence). Here the CDR3 DNA reads TGTGCCAGCAGCTTAGGCCAGGGATATAGTTCACCCCTCCACTTT. The encoded protein is CASSLGQGYSSPLHF.

V usage is TRBV2 and J usage is TRBJ2-3; TRBD2 aligns across 13 bases. This CDR3 is built from 15 residues. V lost 7 bases to trimming and J lost 14 bases; unmatched junction nucleotides: 15. CDR1 is SNHLY and CDR2 is FYNNEI in the germline V gene. The CDR3 region is CASTPSGTSGVTGYF. In DNA form, the CDR3 reads TGTGCCAGCACCCCGTCCGGGACTAGCGGGGTTACGGGGTATTTT. The full variable domain, rest sourced from reference TRBV2 and TRBJ2-3, is EPEVTQTPSHQVTQMGQEVILRCVPISNHLYFYWYRQILGQKVEFLVSFYNNEISEKSEIFDDQFSVERPDGSNFTLKIRSTKLEDSAMYFCASTPSGTSGVTGYFGPGTRLTVL.

V usage is TRBV11-1 and J usage is TRBJ1-1; possible D gene TRBD1, 5 bases. Trimming shortened V by 5 bases and J by 0 bases, and 13 bases separated the two germline ends. The germline gives CDR1 SGHAT, CDR2 FQDESV (reference sequence). The CDR3 is 15 amino acids. CDR3 in amino acids: CASSGPQAVNTEAFF. CDR3 bases: TGTGCCAGCAGCGGACCACAGGCTGTGAACACTGAAGCTTTCTTT. Complete variable domain (other parts from reference TRBV11-1 and TRBJ1-1): EAEVAQSPRYKITEKSQAVAFWCDPISGHATLYWYRQILGQGPELLVQFQDESVVDDSQLPKDRFSAERLKGVDSTLKIQPAELGDSAMYLCASSGPQAVNTEAFFGQGTRLTVV.

The chain joins TRBV6-2 or TRBV6-3 to TRBJ2-2; D might be TRBD1 (6 bases). Deletions cut 2 bases from V and 1 base from J, with 11 bases between. Germline values: CDR1 MNHEY, CDR2 SVGEGT. This CDR3 comprises 16 residues. The CDR3 nucleotides are TGTGCCAGCAGTTACCGGCGGACAGTGAACACCGGGGAGCTGTTTTTT. Translation: CASSYRRTVNTGELFF.

The chain is built from TRBV7-9 and TRBJ2-3; no reliable D call. The V end lost 1 base, the J end lost 12 bases, and 11 bases lay between the germline ends. The germline V gene has CDR1 SEHNR and CDR2 FQNEAQ (reference sequence). The CDR3 totals 12 residues. CDR3 protein: CASSLDSRIQYF. The CDR3 bases are TGTGCCAGCAGCTTAGATTCCAGGATTCAGTATTTT.

The V and J genes are TRBV27 and TRBJ2-3, with 12 bases lining up with TRBD2. Germline CDR1 MNHEY, CDR2 SMNVEV (reference sequence). The V gene end was trimmed by 3 bases and the J gene end by 0 bases; junction bases not matched to a gene: 1. This CDR3 region has 16 residues. The CDR3 sequence is CASSLGTSGSTDTQYF. The CDR3 DNA sequence: TGTGCCAGCAGTTTGGGGACTAGCGGGAGCACAGATACGCAGTATTTT.

The chain is built from TRBV19 and TRBJ2-3; possible D gene TRBD1, 5 bases. V lost 6 bases, J lost 0 bases, and 16 bases lay in between. The CDR3 totals 16 residues. Per the germline V gene, CDR1 is LNHDA and CDR2 is SQIVND (reference sequence). The CDR3 DNA reads as TGTGCCAGTAGCCCAGGGCCCGATGGGAGCACAGATACGCAGTATTTT. Protein sequence: CASSPGPDGSTDTQYF.

The J gene is TRBJ2-6, the V gene TRBV4-1, with TRBD1 matching over 7 bases. Germline CDR1 reads MGHRA; CDR2 reads YSYEKL. Unmatched junction bases numbered 18, after V lost 4 bases and J lost 0 bases. CDR3 length: 21 residues. The CDR3 spells CASSPIAQTGTVLSGANVLTF. In nucleotides, the CDR3 is TGCGCCAGCAGCCCGATCGCTCAGACGGGGACAGTCCTCTCTGGGGCCAACGTCCTGACTTTC.

V usage is TRBV5-8 and J usage is TRBJ2-4; D is possibly TRBD1 (5 bases). Germline V gene sequence: CDR1 SGHTS, CDR2 YDEGEE. The V and J ends lost 4 bases and 3 bases respectively, with 14 bases between them. CDR3 length: 15 amino acids. For the CDR3, the DNA is TGTGCCAGCAGCGAGGACACCCTGGGCAAAAACATTCAGTACTTC. Its protein is CASSEDTLGKNIQYF.

V usage is TRBV6-1 and J usage is TRBJ1-2, with D perhaps matching TRBD1 (6 bases). Germline values: CDR1 MNHNS, CDR2 SASEGT. The CDR3 sequence is 14 residues long. The V and J ends lost 1 base and 8 bases respectively, with 14 bases between them. The CDR3: CASSEDPRGRGYTF. CDR3 coding DNA: TGTGCCAGCAGTGAAGACCCCAGGGGTCGGGGCTACACCTTC.

On this clone itself: Additional DNA sequences in this sample encode the identical CDR3. The chain carries TRBV6-5 and TRBJ2-7; TRBD1 matches at 7 bases. With V trimmed by 0 bases and J by 2 bases, 1 base remained unmatched. The V gene's germline CDR1 is MNHEY and CDR2 SVGAGI. This CDR3 comprises 14 residues. In DNA form, the CDR3 reads TGTGCCAGCAGTTACTCGAGGGGGCCCTACGAGCAGTACTTC. Protein product: CASSYSRGPYEQYF.

V gene TRBV25-1 combines with J gene TRBJ1-2; maybe TRBD1 (5 bases). Germline CDR1 MGHDK, CDR2 SYGVNS. Trimming pared 3 bases from V and 5 bases from J, leaving 13 bases between. The CDR3 has 14 amino acids. Written as DNA, the CDR3 is TGTGCCAGCAGTGACCACGGGGGGGATTATGGCTACACCTTC. The encoded protein is CASSDHGGDYGYTF.

This clone was seen once. The DNA for the CDR3 is TGTGCCAGCTCACGTGCGTCCCAGGGTGGGCGCTCCTACGAGCAGTACTTC. Translation gives CASSRASQGGRSYEQYF. The chain has TRBV18 and TRBJ2-7; possible D gene TRBD1, 5 bases. The CDR3 consists of 17 residues. V lost 4 bases to trimming and J lost 0 bases, with 19 bases between them. Germline CDR1 is KGHSH and CDR2 is LQKENI.